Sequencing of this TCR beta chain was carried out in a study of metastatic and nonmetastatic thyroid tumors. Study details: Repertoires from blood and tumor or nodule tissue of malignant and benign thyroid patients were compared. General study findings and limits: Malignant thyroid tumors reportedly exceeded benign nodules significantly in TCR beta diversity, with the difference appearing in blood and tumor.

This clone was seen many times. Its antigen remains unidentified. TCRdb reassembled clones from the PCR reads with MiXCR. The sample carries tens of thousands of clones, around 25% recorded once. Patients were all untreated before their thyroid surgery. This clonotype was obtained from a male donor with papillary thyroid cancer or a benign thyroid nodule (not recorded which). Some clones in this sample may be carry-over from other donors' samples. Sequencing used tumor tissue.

CDR3 sequence: CSASSGRLLKEQFF. CDR3 DNA sequence: TGCAGTGCTTCGAGCGGGAGACTGCTTAAGGAGCAGTTCTTC. This chain links TRBV20-1 with TRBJ2-1; 8 bases align to TRBD2. This CDR3 spans 14 amino acids. After removal of 5 bases from V and 10 bases from J, the junction contained 13 bases not matched to a gene. Germline values: CDR1 DFQATT, CDR2 SNEGSKA (reference sequence).